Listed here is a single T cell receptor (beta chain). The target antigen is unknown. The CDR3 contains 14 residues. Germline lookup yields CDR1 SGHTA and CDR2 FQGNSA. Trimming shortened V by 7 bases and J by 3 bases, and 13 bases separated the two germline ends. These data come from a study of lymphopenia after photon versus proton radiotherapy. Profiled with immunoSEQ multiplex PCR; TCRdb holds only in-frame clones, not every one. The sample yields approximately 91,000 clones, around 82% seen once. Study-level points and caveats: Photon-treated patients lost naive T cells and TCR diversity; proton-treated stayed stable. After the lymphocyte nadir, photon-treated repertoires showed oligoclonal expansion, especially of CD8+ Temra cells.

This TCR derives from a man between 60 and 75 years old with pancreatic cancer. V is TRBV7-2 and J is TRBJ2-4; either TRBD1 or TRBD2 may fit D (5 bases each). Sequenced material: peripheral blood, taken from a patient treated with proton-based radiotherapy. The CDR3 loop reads CASTGTLGKNIQYF. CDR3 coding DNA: TGTGCCAGCACCGGGACCTTAGGCAAAAACATTCAGTACTTC.